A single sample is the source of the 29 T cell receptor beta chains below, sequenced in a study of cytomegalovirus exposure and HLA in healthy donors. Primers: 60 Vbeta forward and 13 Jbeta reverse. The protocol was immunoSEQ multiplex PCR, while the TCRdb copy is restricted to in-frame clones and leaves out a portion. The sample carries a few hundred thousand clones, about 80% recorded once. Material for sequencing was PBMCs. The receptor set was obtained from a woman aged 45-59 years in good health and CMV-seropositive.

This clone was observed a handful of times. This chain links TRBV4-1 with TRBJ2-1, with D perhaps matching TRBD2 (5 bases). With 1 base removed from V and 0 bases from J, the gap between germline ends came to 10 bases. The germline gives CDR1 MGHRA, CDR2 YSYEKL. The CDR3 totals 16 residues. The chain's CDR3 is CASSQGLGSSYNEQFF. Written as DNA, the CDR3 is TGCGCCAGCAGCCAAGGATTGGGGAGCTCCTACAATGAGCAGTTCTTC.

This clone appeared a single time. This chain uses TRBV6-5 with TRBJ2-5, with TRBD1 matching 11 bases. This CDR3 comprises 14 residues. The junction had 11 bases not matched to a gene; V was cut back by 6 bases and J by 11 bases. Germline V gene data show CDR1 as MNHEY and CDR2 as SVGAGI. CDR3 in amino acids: CASSPGGQGGEQYF. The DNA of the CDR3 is TGTGCCAGCAGCCCGGGGGGACAGGGGGGGGAGCAGTACTTC.

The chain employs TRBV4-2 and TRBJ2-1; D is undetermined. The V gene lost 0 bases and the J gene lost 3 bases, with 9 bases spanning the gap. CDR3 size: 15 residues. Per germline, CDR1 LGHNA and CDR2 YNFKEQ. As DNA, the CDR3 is TGTGCCAGCAGCCAAGATGGTGCCTACTACAATGAGCAGTTCTTC. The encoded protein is CASSQDGAYYNEQFF.

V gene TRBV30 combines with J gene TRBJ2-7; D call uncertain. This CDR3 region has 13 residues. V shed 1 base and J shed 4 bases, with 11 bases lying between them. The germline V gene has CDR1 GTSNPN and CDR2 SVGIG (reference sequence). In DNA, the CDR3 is TGTGCCTGGAGTGGACTTGGCGGTTACGAGCAGTACTTC. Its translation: CAWSGLGGYEQYF. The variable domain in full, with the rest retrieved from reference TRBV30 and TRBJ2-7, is SQTIHQWPATLVQPVGSPLSLECTVEGTSNPNLYWYRQAAGRGLQLLFYSVGIGQISSEVPQNLSASRPQDRQFILSSKKLLLSDSGFYLCAWSGLGGYEQYFGPGTRLTVT.

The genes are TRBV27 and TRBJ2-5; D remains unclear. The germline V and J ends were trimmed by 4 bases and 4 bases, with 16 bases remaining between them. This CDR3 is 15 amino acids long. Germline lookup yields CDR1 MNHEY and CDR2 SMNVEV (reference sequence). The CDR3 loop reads CASSSGTATLETQYF. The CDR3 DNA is TGTGCCAGCAGTTCAGGAACAGCCACACTAGAGACCCAGTACTTC.

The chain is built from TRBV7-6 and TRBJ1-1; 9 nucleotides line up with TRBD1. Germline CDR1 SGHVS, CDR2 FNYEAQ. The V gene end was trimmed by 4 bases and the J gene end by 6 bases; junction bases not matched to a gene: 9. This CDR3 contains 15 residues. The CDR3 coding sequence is TGTGCCAGCAGCTCAGGGACAGGGAGAGGATCTGAAGCTTTCTTT. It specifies CASSSGTGRGSEAFF.

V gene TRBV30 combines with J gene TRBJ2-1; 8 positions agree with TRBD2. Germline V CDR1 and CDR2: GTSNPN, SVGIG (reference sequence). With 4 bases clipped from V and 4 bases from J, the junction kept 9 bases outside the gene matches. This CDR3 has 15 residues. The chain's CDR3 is CAWNGLAGGYNEQFF. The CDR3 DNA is TGTGCCTGGAATGGCCTAGCGGGCGGGTACAATGAGCAGTTCTTC.

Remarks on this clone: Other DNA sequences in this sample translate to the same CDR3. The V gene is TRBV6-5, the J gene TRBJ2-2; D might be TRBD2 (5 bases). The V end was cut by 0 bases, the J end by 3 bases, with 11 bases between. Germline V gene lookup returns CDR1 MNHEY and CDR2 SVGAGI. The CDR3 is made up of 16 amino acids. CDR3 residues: CASSYSSRGDTGELFF. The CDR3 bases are TGTGCCAGCAGTTACTCGAGCCGGGGTGACACCGGGGAGCTGTTTTTT.

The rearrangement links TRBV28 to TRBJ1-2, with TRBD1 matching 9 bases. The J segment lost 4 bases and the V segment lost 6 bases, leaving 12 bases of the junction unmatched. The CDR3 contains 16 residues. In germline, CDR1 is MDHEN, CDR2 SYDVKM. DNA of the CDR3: TGTGCCAGCAGCCAAGTCCCGGGACAGGGAATCTATGGCTACACCTTC. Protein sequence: CASSQVPGQGIYGYTF.

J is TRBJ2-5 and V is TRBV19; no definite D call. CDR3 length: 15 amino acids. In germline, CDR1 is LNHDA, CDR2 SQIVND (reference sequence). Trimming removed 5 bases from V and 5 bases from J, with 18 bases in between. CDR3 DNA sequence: TGTGCCAGTAGTCCTGACAAGGCCACTCGGGAGACCCAGTACTTC. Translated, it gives CASSPDKATRETQYF.

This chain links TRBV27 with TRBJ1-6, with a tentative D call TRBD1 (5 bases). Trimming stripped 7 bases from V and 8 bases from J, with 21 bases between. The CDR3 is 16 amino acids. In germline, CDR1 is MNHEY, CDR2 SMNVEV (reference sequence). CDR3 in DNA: TGTGCCAGCACCCGAACCAGGGAAGCGTTCGATTCACCCCTCCACTTT. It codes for CASTRTREAFDSPLHF.

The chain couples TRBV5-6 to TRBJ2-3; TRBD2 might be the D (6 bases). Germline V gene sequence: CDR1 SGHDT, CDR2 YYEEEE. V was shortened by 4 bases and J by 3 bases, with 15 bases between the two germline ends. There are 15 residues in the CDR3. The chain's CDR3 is CASSPDGRGTDTQYF. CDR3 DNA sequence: TGTGCCAGCAGCCCCGACGGTCGGGGGACAGATACGCAGTATTTT.

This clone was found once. The CDR3 region has the DNA TGTGCCAGCAGCCCCCTCGGGAGAGAGGTAGTTGGGATAACCCACAATGAGCAGTTCTTC. Its translation: CASSPLGREVVGITHNEQFF. This chain uses TRBV14 with TRBJ2-1; possible D gene TRBD2, 6 bases. Trimming left V 4 bases short and J 5 bases short, with 30 bases between. There are 20 residues in the CDR3. Germline-derived CDR1 and CDR2 are SGHDN and FVKESK.

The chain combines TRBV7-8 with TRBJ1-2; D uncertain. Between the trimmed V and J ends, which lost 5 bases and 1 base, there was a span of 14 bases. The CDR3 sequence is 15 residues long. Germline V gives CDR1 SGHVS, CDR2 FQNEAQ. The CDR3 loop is CASSTLRRGNYGYTF. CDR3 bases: TGTGCCAGCAGCACTCTTCGACGGGGTAACTATGGCTACACCTTC. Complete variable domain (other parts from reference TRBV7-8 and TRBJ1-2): GAGVSQSPRYKVAKRGQDVALRCDPISGHVSLFWYQQALGQGPEFLTYFQNEAQLDKSGLPSDRFFAERPEGSVSTLKIQRTQQEDSAVYLCASSTLRRGNYGYTFGSGTRLTVV.

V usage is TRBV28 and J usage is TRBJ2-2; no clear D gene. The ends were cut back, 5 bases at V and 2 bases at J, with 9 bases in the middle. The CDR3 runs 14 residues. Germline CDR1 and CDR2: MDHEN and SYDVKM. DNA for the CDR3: TGTGCCAGCAGTCTCGAGATTAACACCGGGGAGCTGTTTTTT. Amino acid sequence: CASSLEINTGELFF. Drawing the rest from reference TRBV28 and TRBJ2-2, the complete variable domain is DVKVTQSSRYLVKRTGEKVFLECVQDMDHENMFWYRQDPGLGLRLIYFSYDVKMKEKGDIPEGYSVSREKKERFSLILESASTNQTSMYLCASSLEINTGELFFGEGSRLTVL.

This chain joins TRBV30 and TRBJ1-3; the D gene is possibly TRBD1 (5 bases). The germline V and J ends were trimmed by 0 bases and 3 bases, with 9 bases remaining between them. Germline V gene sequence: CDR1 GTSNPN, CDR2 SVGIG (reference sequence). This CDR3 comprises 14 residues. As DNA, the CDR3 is TGTGCCTGGAGTGTACAGGCGGATGGAAACACCATATATTTT. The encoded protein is CAWSVQADGNTIYF.

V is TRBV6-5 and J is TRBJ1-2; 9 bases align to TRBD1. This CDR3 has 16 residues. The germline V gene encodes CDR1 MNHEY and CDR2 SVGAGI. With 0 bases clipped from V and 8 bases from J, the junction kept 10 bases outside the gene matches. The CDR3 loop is CASSYSRGTGRGGYTF. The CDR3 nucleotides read TGTGCCAGCAGTTACTCGAGGGGGACAGGGAGAGGGGGCTACACCTTC.

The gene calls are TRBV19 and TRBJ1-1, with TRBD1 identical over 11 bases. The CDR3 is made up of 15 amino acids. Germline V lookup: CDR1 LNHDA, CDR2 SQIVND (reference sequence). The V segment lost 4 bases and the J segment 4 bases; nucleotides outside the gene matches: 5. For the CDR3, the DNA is TGTGCCAGTAGTAGAGCCGGGACAGGGGGCACTGAAGCTTTCTTT. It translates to CASSRAGTGGTEAFF.

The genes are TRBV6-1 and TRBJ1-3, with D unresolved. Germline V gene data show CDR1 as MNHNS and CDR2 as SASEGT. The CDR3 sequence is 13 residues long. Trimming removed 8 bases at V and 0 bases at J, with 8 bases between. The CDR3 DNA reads TGTGCCAGCCAACTCCGCTCTGGAAACACCATATATTTT. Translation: CASQLRSGNTIYF.

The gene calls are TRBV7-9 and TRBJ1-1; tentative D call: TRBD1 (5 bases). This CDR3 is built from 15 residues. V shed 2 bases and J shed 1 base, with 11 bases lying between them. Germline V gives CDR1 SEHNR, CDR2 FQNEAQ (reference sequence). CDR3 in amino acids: CASSLYTQANTEAFF. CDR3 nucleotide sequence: TGTGCCAGCAGCTTATATACACAGGCGAACACTGAAGCTTTCTTT.

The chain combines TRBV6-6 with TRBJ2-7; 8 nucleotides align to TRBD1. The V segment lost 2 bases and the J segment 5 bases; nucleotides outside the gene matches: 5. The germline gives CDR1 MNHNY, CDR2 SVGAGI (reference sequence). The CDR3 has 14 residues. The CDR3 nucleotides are TGTGCCAGCAGTTACGGGACAGGTCGTCACGAGCAGTACTTC. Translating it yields CASSYGTGRHEQYF.

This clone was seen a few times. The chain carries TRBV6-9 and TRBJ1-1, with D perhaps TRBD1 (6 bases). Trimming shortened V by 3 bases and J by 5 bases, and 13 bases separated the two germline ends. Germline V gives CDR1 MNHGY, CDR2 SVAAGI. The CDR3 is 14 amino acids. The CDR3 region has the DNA TGTGCCAGCAGTTACGGCACAGGGAAAACTGAAGCTTTCTTT. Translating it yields CASSYGTGKTEAFF.

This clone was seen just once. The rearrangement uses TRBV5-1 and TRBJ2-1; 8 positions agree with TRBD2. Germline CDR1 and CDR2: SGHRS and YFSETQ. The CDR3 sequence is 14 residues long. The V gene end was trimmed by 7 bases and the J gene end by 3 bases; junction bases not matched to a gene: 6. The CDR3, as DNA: TGCGCCAGCTGCCACCGGGGGGGCTACAATGAGCAGTTCTTC. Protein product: CASCHRGGYNEQFF.

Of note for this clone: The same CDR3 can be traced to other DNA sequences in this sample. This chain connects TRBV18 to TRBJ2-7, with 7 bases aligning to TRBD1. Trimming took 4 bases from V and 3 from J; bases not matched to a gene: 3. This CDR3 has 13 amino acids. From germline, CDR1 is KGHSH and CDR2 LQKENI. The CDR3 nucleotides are TGTGCCAGCTCACTCGGGGACAGCTACGAGCAGTACTTC. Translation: CASSLGDSYEQYF.

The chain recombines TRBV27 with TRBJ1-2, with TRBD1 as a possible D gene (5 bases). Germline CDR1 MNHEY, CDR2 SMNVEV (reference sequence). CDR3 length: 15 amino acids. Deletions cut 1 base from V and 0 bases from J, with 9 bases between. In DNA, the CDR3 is TGTGCCAGCAGTTTATATACAGGTTCTAACTATGGCTACACCTTC. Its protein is CASSLYTGSNYGYTF.

The CDR3 spells CASSLWGGPGEQYF. The CDR3 bases are TGTGCCAGCAGCTTATGGGGGGGCCCAGGTGAGCAGTACTTC. The chain combines TRBV7-2 with TRBJ2-7, with a possible D match to TRBD2 (7 bases). Trimming removed 2 bases at V and 7 bases at J, with 15 bases between. This CDR3 contains 14 residues. The V gene's germline CDR1 is SGHTA and CDR2 FQGNSA. Together with reference TRBV7-2 and TRBJ2-7, the CDR3 gives the full variable domain: GAGVSQSPSNKVTEKGKDVELRCDPISGHTALYWYRQSLGQGLEFLIYFQGNSAPDKSGLPSDRFSAERTGGSVSTLTIQRTQQEDSAVYLCASSLWGGPGEQYFGPGTRLTVT.

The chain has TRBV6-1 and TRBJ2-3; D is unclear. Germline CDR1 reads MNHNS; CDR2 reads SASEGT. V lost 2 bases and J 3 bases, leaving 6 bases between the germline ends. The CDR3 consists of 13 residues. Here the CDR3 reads CASSESATDTQYF. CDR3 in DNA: TGTGCCAGCAGTGAATCCGCGACAGATACGCAGTATTTT.

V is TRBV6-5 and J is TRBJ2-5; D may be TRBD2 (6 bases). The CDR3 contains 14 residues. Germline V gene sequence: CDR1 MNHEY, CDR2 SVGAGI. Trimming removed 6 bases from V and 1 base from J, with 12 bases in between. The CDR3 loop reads CASSALGGQETQYF. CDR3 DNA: TGTGCCAGCAGCGCATTGGGGGGCCAAGAGACCCAGTACTTC.

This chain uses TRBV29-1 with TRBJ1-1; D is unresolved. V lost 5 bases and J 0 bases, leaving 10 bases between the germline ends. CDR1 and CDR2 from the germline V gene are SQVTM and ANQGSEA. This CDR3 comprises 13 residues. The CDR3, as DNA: TGCAGCGTTCTATTAGCTCTGAACACTGAAGCTTTCTTT. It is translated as CSVLLALNTEAFF.